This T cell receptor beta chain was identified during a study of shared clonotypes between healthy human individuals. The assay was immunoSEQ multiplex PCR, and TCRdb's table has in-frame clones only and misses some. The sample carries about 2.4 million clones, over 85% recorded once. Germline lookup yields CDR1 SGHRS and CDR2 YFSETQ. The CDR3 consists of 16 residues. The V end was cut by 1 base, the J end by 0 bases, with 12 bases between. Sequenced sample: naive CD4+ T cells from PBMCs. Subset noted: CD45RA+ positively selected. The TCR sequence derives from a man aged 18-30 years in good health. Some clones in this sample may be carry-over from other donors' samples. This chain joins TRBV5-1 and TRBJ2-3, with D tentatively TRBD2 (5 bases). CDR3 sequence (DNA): TGCGCCAGCAGCTTGCCAGCGGCCTTTAGCACAGATACGCAGTATTTT. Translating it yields CASSLPAAFSTDTQYF.